This T cell receptor (beta chain) was recorded in a study of blood T cell repertoires in COVID-19. Across the whole study: The origin of the acute and convalescent COVID-19 samples was the United States, Italy and Spain. Sample material is recorded as cDNA or gDNA derived from T cells, B-cell-depleted T cells, or PBMCs.

V lost 6 bases to trimming and J lost 5 bases; unmatched junction nucleotides: 5. This CDR3 contains 12 residues. Per the germline V gene, CDR1 is SQVTM and CDR2 is ANQGSEA. In the source study's methods: Estimation of nucleated cell counts was performed using reference gene primer amplification. Produced via immunoSEQ multiplex PCR; TCRdb's table is partial and in-frame only. V and J calls and clone size are given by that table; D and trimming were obtained from the DNA. This sample has under 250,000 clones; about 87% occur once, and the top ten carry around 2.6%. The chain couples TRBV29-1 to TRBJ2-7; 9 bases align to TRBD1. Sequences were obtained from PBMCs or T cells enriched from blood (not recorded which). The sequence derives from a woman aged 25-40 years with acute COVID-19. In DNA, the CDR3 is TGCAGCGTGGGGACAGGGCACGACGAGCAGTACTTC. Amino acids: CSVGTGHDEQYF.